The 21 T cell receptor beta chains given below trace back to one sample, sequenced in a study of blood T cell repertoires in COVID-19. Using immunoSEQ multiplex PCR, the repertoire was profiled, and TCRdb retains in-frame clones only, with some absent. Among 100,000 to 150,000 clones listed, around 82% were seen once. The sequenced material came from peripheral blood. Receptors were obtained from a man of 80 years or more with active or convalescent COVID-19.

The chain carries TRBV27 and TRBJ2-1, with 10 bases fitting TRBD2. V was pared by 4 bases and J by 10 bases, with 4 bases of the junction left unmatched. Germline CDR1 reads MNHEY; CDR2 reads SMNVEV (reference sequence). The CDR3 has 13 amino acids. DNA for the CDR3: TGTGCCAGCAGTTCCGCGACTAGCGGGGAGCAGTTCTTC. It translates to CASSSATSGEQFF.

The CDR3 DNA follows: TGTGCCAGCAGCCCCCAGGGTTGGGGTAATTCACCCCTCCACTTT. Protein: CASSPQGWGNSPLHF. The genes are TRBV6-5 and TRBJ1-6; a possible D gene is TRBD1 (5 bases). V was trimmed by 6 bases and J by 6 bases, leaving 15 bases between them. The CDR3 runs 15 residues. Germline assignment: CDR1 MNHEY and CDR2 SVGAGI.

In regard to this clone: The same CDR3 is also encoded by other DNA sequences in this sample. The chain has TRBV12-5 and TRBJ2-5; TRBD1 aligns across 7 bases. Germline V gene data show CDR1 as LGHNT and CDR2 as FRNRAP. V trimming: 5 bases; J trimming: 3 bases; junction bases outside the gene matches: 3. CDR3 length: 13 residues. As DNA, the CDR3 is TGTGCTAGTGGTCCTACAGGGGAAGAGACCCAGTACTTC. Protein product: CASGPTGEETQYF.

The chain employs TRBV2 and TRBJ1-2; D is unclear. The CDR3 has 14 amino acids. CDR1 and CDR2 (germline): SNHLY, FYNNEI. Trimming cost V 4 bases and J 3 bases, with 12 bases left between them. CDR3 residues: CASSGGEGYYGYTF. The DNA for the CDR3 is TGTGCCAGCAGTGGCGGGGAAGGGTACTATGGCTACACCTTC.

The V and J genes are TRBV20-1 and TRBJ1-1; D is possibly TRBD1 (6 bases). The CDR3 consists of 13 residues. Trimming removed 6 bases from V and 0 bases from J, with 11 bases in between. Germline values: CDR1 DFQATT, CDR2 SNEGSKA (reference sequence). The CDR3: CSASGQLNTEAFF. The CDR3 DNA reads TGCAGTGCAAGTGGACAGCTGAACACTGAAGCTTTCTTT.

CDR3 sequence: CATSDFRTGDLSGGYTF. CDR3 nucleotides: TGTGCCACCAGTGATTTCAGGACAGGGGATTTATCGGGCGGCTACACCTTC. The chain recombines TRBV24-1 with TRBJ1-2; the match to TRBD1 covers 9 bases. Germline-derived CDR1 and CDR2 are KGHDR and SFDVKD. Trimming cost V 1 base and J 8 bases; bases outside gene matches: 13. This CDR3 is built from 17 residues.

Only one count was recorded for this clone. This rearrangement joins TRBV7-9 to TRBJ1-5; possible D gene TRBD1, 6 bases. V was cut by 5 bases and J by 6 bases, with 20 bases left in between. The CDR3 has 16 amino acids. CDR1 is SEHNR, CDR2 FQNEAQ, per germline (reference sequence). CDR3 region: CASSTLQGPAGQPQHF. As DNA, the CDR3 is TGTGCCAGCAGCACCCTCCAGGGGCCGGCGGGTCAGCCCCAGCATTTT.

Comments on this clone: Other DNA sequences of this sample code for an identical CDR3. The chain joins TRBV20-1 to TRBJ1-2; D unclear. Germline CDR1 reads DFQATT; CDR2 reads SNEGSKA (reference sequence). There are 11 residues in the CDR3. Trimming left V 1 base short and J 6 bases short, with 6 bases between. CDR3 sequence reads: CSARGADGYTF. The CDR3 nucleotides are TGCAGTGCTAGAGGGGCAGATGGCTACACCTTC.

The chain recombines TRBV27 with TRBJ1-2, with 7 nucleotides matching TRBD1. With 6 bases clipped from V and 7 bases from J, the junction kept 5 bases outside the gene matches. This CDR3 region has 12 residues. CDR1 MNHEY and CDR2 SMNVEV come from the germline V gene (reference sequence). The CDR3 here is CASRQGDSGYTF. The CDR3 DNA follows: TGTGCCAGCAGGCAGGGGGACAGTGGCTACACCTTC.

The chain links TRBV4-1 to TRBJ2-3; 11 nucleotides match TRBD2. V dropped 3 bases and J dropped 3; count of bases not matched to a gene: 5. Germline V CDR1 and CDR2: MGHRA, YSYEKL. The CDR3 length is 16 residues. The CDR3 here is CASSQASGGRTDTQYF. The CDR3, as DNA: TGCGCCAGCAGCCAGGCTAGCGGGGGGAGAACAGATACGCAGTATTTT.

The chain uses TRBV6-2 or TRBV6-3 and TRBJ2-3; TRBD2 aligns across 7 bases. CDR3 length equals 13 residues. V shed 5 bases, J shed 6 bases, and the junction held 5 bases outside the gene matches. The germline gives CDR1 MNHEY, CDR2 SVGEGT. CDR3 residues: CASSTGRWDTQYF. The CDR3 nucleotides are TGTGCCAGCAGTACCGGGAGGTGGGATACGCAGTATTTT.

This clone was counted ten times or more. This CDR3 reads CASSYSGTLDQPQHF. In DNA, the CDR3 is TGTGCCAGCAGTTACTCAGGGACACTAGATCAGCCCCAGCATTTT. The J gene is TRBJ1-5, the V gene TRBV6-5; a possible D gene is TRBD1 (6 bases). Germline V gives CDR1 MNHEY, CDR2 SVGAGI. The V end lost 0 bases, the J end lost 5 bases, and 11 bases lay between the germline ends. The CDR3 is 15 amino acids.

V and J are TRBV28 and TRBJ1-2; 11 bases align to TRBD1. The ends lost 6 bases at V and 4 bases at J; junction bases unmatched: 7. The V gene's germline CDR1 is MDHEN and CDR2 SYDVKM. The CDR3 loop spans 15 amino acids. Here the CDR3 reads CASSRGQGATYGYTF. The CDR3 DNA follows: TGTGCCAGCAGCCGTGGACAGGGGGCTACCTATGGCTACACCTTC.

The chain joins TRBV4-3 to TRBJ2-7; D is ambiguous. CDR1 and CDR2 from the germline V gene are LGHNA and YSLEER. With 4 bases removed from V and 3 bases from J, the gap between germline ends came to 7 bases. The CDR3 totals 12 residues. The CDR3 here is CASSPNGYEQYF. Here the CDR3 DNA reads TGCGCCAGCAGCCCCAACGGCTACGAGCAGTACTTC.

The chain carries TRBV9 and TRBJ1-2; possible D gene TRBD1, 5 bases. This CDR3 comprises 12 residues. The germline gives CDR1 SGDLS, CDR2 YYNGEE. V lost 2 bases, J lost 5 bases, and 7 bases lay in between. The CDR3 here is CASSVGGYGYTF. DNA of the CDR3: TGTGCCAGCAGCGTGGGGGGATATGGCTACACCTTC.

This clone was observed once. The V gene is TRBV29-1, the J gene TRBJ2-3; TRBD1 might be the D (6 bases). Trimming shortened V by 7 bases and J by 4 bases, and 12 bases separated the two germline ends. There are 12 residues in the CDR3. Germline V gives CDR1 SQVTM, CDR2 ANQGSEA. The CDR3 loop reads CSASRGADTQYF. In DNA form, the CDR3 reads TGCAGCGCAAGCAGGGGCGCAGATACGCAGTATTTT.

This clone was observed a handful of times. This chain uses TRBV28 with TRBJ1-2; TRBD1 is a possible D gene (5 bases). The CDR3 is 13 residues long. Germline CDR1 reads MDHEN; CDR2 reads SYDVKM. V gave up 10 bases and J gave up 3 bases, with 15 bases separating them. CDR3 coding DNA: TGTGCCACCCTGGGGGGGGTTGACTATGGCTACACCTTC. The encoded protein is CATLGGVDYGYTF.

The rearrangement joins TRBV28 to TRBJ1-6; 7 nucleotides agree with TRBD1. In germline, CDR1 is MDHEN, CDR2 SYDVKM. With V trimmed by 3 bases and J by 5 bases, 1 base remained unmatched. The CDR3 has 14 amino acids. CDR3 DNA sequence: TGTGCCAGCAGTTTGGGACAGAATAATTCACCCCTCCACTTT. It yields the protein CASSLGQNNSPLHF.

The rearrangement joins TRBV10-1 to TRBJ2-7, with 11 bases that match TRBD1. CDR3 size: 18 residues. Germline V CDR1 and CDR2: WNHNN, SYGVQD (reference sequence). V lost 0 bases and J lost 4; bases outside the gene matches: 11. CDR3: CASSESGTGGDTSYEQYF. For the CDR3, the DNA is TGCGCCAGCAGTGAGTCGGGGACAGGGGGAGATACCTCATACGAGCAGTACTTC.

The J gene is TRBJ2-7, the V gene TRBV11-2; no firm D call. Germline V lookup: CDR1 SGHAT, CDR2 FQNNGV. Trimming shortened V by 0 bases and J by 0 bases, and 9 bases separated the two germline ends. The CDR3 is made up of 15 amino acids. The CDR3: CASSLDFPSSYEQYF. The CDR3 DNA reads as TGTGCCAGCAGCTTAGATTTCCCTAGCTCCTACGAGCAGTACTTC.

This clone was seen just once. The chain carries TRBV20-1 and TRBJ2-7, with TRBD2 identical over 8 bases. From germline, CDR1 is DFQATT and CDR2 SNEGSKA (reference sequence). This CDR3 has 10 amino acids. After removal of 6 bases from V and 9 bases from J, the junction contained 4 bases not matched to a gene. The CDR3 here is CSASREGQYF. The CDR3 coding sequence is TGCAGTGCGAGCCGGGAGGGGCAGTACTTC.